The rows below give T cell receptor beta chains drawn from one sample of a study of stem cell transplantation in POMP-related autoinflammatory disease. Generated by immunoSEQ multiplex PCR, the TCRdb table keeps only in-frame clones and is missing some. The sample lists thousands of clones, approximately 93% occurring once. The material sequenced was CD8+ T cells from PBMCs, taken before stem cell transplantation. All receptors come from a human donor with POMP-related autoinflammation and immune dysregulation (PRAID). CDR3s include the opening cysteine and the closing phenylalanine or tryptophan. Fields, in order: J gene, V gene, clone size, CDR3 protein. Rows may omit the clone size; those that give it use once, few, many or a size class.

J gene: TRBJ2-1
V gene: TRBV7-9
clone size: NA
CDR3 protein: CASSLTNSYNEQFF

J gene: TRBJ2-7
V gene: TRBV6-5
clone size: NA
CDR3 protein: CASSYSDSYEQYF

J gene: TRBJ1-1
V gene: TRBV6-1
clone size: NA
CDR3 protein: CASSSRAPGAFF

J gene: TRBJ1-1
V gene: TRBV4-1
clone size: NA
CDR3 protein: CASSQEDSREAFF

J gene: TRBJ1-5
V gene: TRBV9
clone size: few
CDR3 protein: CASSVGGGNQPQHF

J gene: TRBJ2-7
V gene: TRBV7-9
clone size: NA
CDR3 protein: CASSLAFTYEQYF

J gene: TRBJ2-6
V gene: TRBV5-5
clone size: NA
CDR3 protein: CASSLRAGANVLTF

J gene: TRBJ1-4
V gene: TRBV19
clone size: NA
CDR3 protein: CASSEPGHELFF

J gene: TRBJ1-3
V gene: TRBV13
clone size: once
CDR3 protein: CASSLGQNSGNTIYF

J gene: TRBJ2-7
V gene: TRBV4-1
clone size: NA
CDR3 protein: CASSPWIAGGATYEQYF

J gene: TRBJ2-6
V gene: TRBV27
clone size: NA
CDR3 protein: CASSPGTGGATGANVLTF

J gene: TRBJ1-1
V gene: TRBV11-1
clone size: NA
CDR3 protein: CASSESGTLNTEAFF

J gene: TRBJ1-1
V gene: TRBV4-1
clone size: NA
CDR3 protein: CASSQAGGGITEAFF

J gene: TRBJ1-1
V gene: TRBV6-5
clone size: NA
CDR3 protein: CASSSGYFSTEAFF

J gene: TRBJ1-1
V gene: TRBV7-9
clone size: few
CDR3 protein: CASSSGTGGTEAFF

J gene: TRBJ1-5
V gene: TRBV4-1
clone size: NA
CDR3 protein: CASSSETEGSNQPQHF

J gene: TRBJ2-5
V gene: TRBV28
clone size: NA
CDR3 protein: CASRFGRGQETQYF

J gene: TRBJ2-2
V gene: TRBV27
clone size: NA
CDR3 protein: CASSPGTSTGELFF

J gene: TRBJ2-7
V gene: TRBV6-5
clone size: once
CDR3 protein: CASSYLTGYEQYF

J gene: TRBJ1-2
V gene: TRBV19
clone size: NA
CDR3 protein: CASSITGAAGISNYGYTF

J gene: TRBJ2-3
V gene: TRBV28
clone size: NA
CDR3 protein: CASSLGQGSTDTQYF

J gene: TRBJ2-1
V gene: TRBV4-2
clone size: NA
CDR3 protein: CASRQHDSPGGGYNEQFF

J gene: TRBJ2-7
V gene: TRBV7-9
clone size: NA
CDR3 protein: CASSNLRVHEQYF

J gene: TRBJ2-7
V gene: TRBV4-1
clone size: once
CDR3 protein: CASSPGQGSYEQYF

J gene: TRBJ2-1
V gene: TRBV5-5
clone size: NA
CDR3 protein: CASMHRGRTYNEQFF

J gene: TRBJ2-5
V gene: TRBV11-2
clone size: once
CDR3 protein: CASSLRGAYQETQYF

J gene: TRBJ1-2
V gene: TRBV5-4
clone size: NA
CDR3 protein: CASSSPSLGTGSYGYTF

J gene: TRBJ2-2
V gene: TRBV9
clone size: NA
CDR3 protein: CASSVFEGGGGELFF

J gene: TRBJ2-1
V gene: TRBV5-1
clone size: NA
CDR3 protein: CAKRGLPRSYNEQFF

J gene: TRBJ1-6
V gene: TRBV14
clone size: NA
CDR3 protein: CASSLTGNNSPLHF

J gene: TRBJ2-6
V gene: TRBV5-1
clone size: once
CDR3 protein: CASAGLGSQSRANVLTF

J gene: TRBJ1-1
V gene: TRBV5-6
clone size: NA
CDR3 protein: CASSSDWNTEAFF

J gene: TRBJ1-2
V gene: TRBV9
clone size: NA
CDR3 protein: CASSPGRGQHSYGYTF

J gene: TRBJ2-7
V gene: TRBV5-1
clone size: NA
CDR3 protein: CASSLGLAGGYEQYF

J gene: TRBJ2-5
V gene: TRBV5-6
clone size: NA
CDR3 protein: CASSFPRGAAQETQYF

J gene: TRBJ2-7
V gene: TRBV5-6
clone size: NA
CDR3 protein: CASSFGGSYEQYF

J gene: TRBJ1-5
V gene: TRBV11-2
clone size: NA
CDR3 protein: CASSFRVSNQPQHF

J gene: TRBJ2-3
V gene: TRBV30
clone size: NA
CDR3 protein: CAWSTADTQYF

J gene: TRBJ1-2
V gene: TRBV29-1
clone size: NA
CDR3 protein: CSVTGQGAYGYTF

J gene: TRBJ1-1
V gene: TRBV9
clone size: NA
CDR3 protein: CASSVGPGGTEAFF

J gene: TRBJ2-3
V gene: TRBV6-1
clone size: NA
CDR3 protein: CASSERGTDTQYF

J gene: TRBJ2-7
V gene: TRBV18
clone size: NA
CDR3 protein: CASSSGQGFAYEQYF

J gene: TRBJ2-1
V gene: TRBV10-3
clone size: NA
CDR3 protein: CAISESGTSPEQFF

J gene: TRBJ1-1
V gene: TRBV5-4
clone size: NA
CDR3 protein: CASSLRGSMNTEAFF

J gene: TRBJ2-2
V gene: TRBV11-3
clone size: NA
CDR3 protein: CASSPRSSGVGGELFF

J gene: TRBJ1-3
V gene: TRBV9
clone size: NA
CDR3 protein: CASSVDPGSGNTIYF

J gene: TRBJ2-5
V gene: TRBV11-2
clone size: NA
CDR3 protein: CASSPPILQQETQYF

J gene: TRBJ2-7
V gene: TRBV5-1
clone size: NA
CDR3 protein: CASSQDSLGYSYEQYF

J gene: TRBJ1-6
V gene: TRBV7-8
clone size: NA
CDR3 protein: CASSLDIILGANSPLHF

J gene: TRBJ1-1
V gene: TRBV9
clone size: NA
CDR3 protein: CASSPRGDSDTEAFF

J gene: TRBJ1-5
V gene: TRBV28
clone size: NA
CDR3 protein: CATQRDQPQHF

J gene: TRBJ2-7
V gene: TRBV19
clone size: NA
CDR3 protein: CASSIGHSRTYEQYF

J gene: TRBJ2-2
V gene: TRBV9
clone size: NA
CDR3 protein: CASSVAAGELFF

J gene: TRBJ2-7
V gene: TRBV13
clone size: NA
CDR3 protein: CASSLGRTGAYEQYF